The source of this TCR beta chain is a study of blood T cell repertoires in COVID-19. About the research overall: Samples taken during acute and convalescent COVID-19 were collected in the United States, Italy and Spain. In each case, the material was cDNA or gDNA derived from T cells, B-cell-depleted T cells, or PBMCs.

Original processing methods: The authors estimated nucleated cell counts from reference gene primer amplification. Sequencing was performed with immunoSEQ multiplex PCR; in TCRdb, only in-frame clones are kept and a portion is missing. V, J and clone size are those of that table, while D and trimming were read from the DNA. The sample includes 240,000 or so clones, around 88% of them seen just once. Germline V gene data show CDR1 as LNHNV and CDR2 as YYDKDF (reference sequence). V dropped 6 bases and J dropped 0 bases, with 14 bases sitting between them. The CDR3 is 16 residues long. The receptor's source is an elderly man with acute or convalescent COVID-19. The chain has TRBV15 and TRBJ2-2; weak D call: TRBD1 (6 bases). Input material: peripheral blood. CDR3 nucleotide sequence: TGTGCCACCAGAACGAAGGGACAACCGAACACCGGGGAGCTGTTTTTT. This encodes CATRTKGQPNTGELFF.